This T cell receptor (beta chain) was found in a study of blood T cell repertoires in COVID-19 (dated by TCRdb to the early 2020s). For the wider study: The collaborator samples originated in the United States, Italy and Spain and spanned the acute and convalescent phases of COVID-19. The material from the prospective study consisted of cDNA or gDNA derived from T cells, B-cell-depleted T cells, or PBMCs. Subjects who had been exposed to COVID-19, were actively infected with it, or had recovered from it provided the deeply sampled blood TCRbeta repertoires that made up the dataset. The repertoires were made available in a free public database intended to serve as a resource for research on the immune response to SARS-CoV-2. Samples came from the ongoing ImmuneRACE study (first 160 participants) plus 1,254 subjects from 6 global collaborators. The sample metadata nearly always contained a de-identified subject ID, COVID-19 status, age in years and sex. Where available, HLA class I and class II types were taken from metadata supplied by the sample provider and were not determined by assay-based typing. Study-level results and caveats: How much clinical and demographic metadata was included differed by source and by participant, and the metadata was provided uncurated.

Based on the germline V gene, the CDR1 and CDR2 sequences are MGHRA and YSYEKL. Trimming takes 2 bases off V and 1 base off J; junction bases not matched to a gene: 14. The CDR3 spans 20 residues, from the cysteine through the phenylalanine. Of all the DNA, just the CDR3 is kept, 60 bases in frame from base 1. TCRbeta CDR3 regions were amplified from genomic DNA using the immunoSEQ Assay, a bias-controlled multiplex PCR. On the study's bioinformatics: Nucleated cell counts per sample were estimated from amplification of reference gene primers within the assay. Sequence reads were collapsed and filtered to measure the absolute abundance of every unique TCRbeta CDR3 rearrangement. For each sample, productive Simpson clonality was calculated as the square root of Simpson's diversity index over productive rearrangements. In TCRdb, the immuneACCESS table is reduced to in-frame sequences with V and J assigned. These tables do not hold every clone; where another copy was compared, an unresolved V gene accounts for under half, and the others remain unexplained. V and J calls and clone size are given by that table; D and trimming were obtained from the DNA. The table for this sample lists around 11,000 clones; approximately 82% of them were counted only once. The ten largest account for approximately 12% of the sample.

About this clone itself: Its binding antigen is unknown. It has no much larger one-base neighbor in the sample; base qualities were not kept.

Collaborating institutions collected whole blood in K2EDTA tubes following their own protocols. For TCRbeta analysis, collaborators shipped samples in one of three forms: frozen whole blood, isolated PBMCs, or DNA extracted from either of those sample types. Sequenced sample: peripheral blood. This receptor was taken from a human donor in a cohort sampled during active COVID-19. The rearrangement joined TRBV4-1 to TRBJ2-2, and 9 junctional nucleotides match TRBD1. Here is the DNA: TGCGCCAGCAGCCAACTACCGGGACAGGGTGCCCGAGGGAACACCGGGGAGCTGTTTTTT. Its protein is CASSQLPGQGARGNTGELFF.